The 2 T cell receptor beta chains in this list originate from one sample, sequenced in a study of T cells in Graves' hyperthyroidism and ophthalmopathy. The CDR3 regions of TCR beta were amplified from RNA transcripts. A set of HTBI primers served as the primers for a first-round RT-PCR of the TCR CDR3. From the multiplex PCR reads, TCRdb called clonotypes with MiXCR, one entry per CDR3 protein. The sample lists almost 500,000 distinct CDR3 sequences, about 20% occurring once. Material for sequencing was blood. Source of these receptors: a woman aged 70 to 79 with Graves' ophthalmopathy.

At least ten counts were recorded for this clonotype. The chain uses TRBV11-2 and TRBJ2-7, with 7 bases that match TRBD2. The CDR3 runs to 14 residues. The J segment lost 5 bases and the V segment lost 4 bases, leaving 8 bases of the junction unmatched. Germline loops: CDR1 SGHAT, CDR2 FQNNGV. The CDR3 region is CASSSSGGGHEQYF. The CDR3 DNA follows: TGTGCCAGCAGCTCTAGCGGAGGCGGTCACGAGCAGTACTTC.

This clonotype was found a few times. The chain recombines TRBV5-1 with TRBJ2-1; 12 bases agree with TRBD2. Per the germline V gene, CDR1 is SGHRS and CDR2 is YFSETQ. The CDR3 has 15 residues. The J segment lost 7 bases and the V segment lost 4 bases, leaving 6 bases of the junction unmatched. The DNA of the CDR3 is TGCGCCAGCAGCACGACTAGCGGGAGAATTAATGAGCAGTTCTTC. It specifies CASSTTSGRINEQFF.